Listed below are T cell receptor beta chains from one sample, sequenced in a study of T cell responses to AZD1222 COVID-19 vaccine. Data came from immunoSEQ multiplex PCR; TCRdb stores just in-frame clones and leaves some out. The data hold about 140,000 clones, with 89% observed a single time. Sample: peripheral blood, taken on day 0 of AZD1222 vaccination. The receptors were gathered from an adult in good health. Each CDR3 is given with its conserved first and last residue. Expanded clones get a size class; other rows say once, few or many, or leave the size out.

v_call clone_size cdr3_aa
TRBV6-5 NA CASTGRSYNSPLHF
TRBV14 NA CASSAFSGRGTEAFF
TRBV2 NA CASRGQATNEKLFF
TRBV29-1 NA CSVSGGYGSYEQYF
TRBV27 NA CASRIAQSGYGYTF
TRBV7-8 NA CASSKEWYSNQPQHF
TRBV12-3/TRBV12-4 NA CASREEGREQFF
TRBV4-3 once CASSQDSSGRTDTQYF
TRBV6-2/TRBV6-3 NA CASSYSASGIRNEQFF
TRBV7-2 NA CASSLYKGSNYGYTF
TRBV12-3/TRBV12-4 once CASSLAENQPQHF
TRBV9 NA CASSPRGEQTFYGYTF
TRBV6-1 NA CASSEFPGDTQYF
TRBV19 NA CATDTGTATGELFF
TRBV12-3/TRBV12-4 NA CASSFSRTEAFF
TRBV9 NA CASSVDSRGRDTQYF
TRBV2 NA CASSFQGAVNTEAFF
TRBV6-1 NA CASSEGAVNTGELFF
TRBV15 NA CATSRPDRAGANVLTF
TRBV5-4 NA CASTDRGREPYEQYF
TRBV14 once CASSHLTAGNNEQFF
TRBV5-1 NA CASSPASASGYQETQYF